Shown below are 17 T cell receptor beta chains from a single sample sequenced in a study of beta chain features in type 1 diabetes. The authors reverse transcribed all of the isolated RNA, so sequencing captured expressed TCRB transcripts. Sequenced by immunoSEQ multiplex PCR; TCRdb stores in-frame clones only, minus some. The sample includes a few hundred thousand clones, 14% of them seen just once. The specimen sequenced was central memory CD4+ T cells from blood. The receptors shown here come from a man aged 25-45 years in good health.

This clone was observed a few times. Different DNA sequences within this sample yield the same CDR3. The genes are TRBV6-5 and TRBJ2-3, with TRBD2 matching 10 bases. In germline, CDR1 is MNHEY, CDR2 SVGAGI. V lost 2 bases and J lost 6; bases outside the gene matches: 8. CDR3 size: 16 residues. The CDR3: CASSYRAGGPGDTQYF. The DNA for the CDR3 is TGTGCCAGCAGTTACCGAGCGGGAGGGCCGGGTGATACGCAGTATTTT.

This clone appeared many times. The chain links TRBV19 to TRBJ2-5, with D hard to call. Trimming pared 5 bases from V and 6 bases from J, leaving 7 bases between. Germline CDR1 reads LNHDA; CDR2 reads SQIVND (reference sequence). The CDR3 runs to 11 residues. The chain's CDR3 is CASSRWKTQYF. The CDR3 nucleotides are TGTGCCAGTAGTCGATGGAAGACCCAGTACTTC.

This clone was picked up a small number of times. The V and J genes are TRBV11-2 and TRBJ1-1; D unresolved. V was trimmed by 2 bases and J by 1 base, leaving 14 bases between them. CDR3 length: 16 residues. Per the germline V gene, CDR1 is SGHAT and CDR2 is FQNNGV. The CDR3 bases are TGTGCCAGCAGCTTAAGCCCGGGTACCTCGAACACTGAAGCTTTCTTT. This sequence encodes CASSLSPGTSNTEAFF.

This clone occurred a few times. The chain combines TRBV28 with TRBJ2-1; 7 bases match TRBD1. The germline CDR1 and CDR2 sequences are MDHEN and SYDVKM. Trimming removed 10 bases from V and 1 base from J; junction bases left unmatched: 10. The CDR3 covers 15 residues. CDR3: CAIRQGPSSYNEQFF. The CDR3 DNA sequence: TGTGCCATACGACAGGGACCTAGTTCCTACAATGAGCAGTTCTTC.

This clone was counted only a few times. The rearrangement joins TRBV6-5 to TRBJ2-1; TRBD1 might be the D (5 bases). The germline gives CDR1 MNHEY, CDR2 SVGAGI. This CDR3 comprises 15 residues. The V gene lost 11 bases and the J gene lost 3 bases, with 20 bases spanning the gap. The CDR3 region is CASAGSESIYNEQFF. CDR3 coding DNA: TGTGCCTCAGCAGGGTCGGAGAGCATCTACAATGAGCAGTTCTTC.

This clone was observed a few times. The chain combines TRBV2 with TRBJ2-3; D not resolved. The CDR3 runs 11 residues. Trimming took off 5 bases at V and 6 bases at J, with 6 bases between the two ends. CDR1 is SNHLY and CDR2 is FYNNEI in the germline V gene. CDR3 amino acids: CASSFMDTQYF. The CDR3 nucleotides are TGTGCCAGCAGTTTTATGGATACGCAGTATTTT.

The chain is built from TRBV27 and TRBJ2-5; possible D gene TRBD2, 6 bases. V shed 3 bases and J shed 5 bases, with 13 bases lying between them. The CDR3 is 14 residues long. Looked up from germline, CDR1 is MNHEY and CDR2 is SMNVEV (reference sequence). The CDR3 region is CASSFSGQGETQYF. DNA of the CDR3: TGTGCCAGCAGTTTTAGCGGCCAAGGGGAGACCCAGTACTTC.

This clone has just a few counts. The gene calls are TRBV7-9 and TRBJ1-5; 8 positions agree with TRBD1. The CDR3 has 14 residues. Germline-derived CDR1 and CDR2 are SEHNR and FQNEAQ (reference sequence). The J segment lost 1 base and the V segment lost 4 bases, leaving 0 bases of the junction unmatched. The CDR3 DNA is TGTGCCAGCAGCTGGACAGGGAGCAATCAGCCCCAGCATTTT. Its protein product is CASSWTGSNQPQHF.

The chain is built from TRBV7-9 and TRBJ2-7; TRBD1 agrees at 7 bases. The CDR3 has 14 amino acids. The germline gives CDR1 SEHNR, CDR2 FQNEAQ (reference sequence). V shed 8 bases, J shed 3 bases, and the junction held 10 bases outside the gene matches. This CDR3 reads CASRSSGTDYEQYF. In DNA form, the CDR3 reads TGTGCCAGCCGCTCCTCCGGGACAGACTACGAGCAGTACTTC.

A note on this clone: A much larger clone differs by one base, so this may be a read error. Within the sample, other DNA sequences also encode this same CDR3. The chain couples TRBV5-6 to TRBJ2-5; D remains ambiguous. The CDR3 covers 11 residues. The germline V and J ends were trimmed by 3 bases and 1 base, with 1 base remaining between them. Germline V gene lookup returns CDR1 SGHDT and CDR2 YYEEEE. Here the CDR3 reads CASSSQETQYF. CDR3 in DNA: TGTGCCAGCAGCTCCCAAGAGACCCAGTACTTC. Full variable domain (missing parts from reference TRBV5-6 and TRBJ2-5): DAGVTQSPTHLIKTRGQQVTLRCSPKSGHDTVSWYQQALGQGPQFIFQYYEEEERQRGNFPDRFSGHQFPNYSSELNVNALLLGDSALYLCASSSQETQYFGPGTRLLVL.

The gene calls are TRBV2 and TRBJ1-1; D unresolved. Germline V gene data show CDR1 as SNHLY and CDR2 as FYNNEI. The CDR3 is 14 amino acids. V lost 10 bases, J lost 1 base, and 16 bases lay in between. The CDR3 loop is CATDFGLGNTEAFF. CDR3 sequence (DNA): TGTGCCACCGACTTTGGACTGGGGAACACTGAAGCTTTCTTT.

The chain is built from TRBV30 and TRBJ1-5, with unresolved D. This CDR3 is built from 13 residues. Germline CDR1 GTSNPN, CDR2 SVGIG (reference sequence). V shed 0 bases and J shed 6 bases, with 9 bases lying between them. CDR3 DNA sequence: TGTGCCTGGAGTGTACACGTTAGTCAGCCCCAGCATTTT. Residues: CAWSVHVSQPQHF.

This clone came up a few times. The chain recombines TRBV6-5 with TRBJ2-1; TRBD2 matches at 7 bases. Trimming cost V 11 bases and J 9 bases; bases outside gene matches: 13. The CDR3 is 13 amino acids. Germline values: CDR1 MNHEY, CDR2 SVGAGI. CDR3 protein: CAAYRGGGGEQFF. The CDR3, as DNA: TGTGCCGCGTATCGAGGCGGGGGAGGTGAGCAGTTCTTC.

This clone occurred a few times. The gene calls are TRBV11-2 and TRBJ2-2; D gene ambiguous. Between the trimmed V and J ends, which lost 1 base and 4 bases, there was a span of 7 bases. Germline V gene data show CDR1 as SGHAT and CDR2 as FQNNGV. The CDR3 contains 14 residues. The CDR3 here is CASSLGQPTGELFF. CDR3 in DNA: TGTGCCAGCAGCTTAGGGCAGCCCACCGGGGAGCTGTTTTTT.

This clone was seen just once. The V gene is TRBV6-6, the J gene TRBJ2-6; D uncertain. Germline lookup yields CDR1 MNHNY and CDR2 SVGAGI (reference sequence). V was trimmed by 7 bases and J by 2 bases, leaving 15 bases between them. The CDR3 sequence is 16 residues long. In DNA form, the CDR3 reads TGTGCCAGCACTAAAACCCACGTCGCTGGGGCCAACGTCCTGACTTTC. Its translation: CASTKTHVAGANVLTF.

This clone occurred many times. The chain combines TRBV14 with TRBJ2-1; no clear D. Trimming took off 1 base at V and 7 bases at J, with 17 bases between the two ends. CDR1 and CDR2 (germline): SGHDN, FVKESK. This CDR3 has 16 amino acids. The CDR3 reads CASSQVFRALGNEQFF. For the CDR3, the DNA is TGTGCCAGCAGCCAAGTTTTTAGGGCCCTTGGGAATGAGCAGTTCTTC.

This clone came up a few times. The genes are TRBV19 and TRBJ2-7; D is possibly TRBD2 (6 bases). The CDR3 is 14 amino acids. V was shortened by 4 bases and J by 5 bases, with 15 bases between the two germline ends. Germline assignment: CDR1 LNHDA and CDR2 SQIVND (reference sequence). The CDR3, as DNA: TGTGCCAGTAGTACTCGACTAGGTTCGAACGAGCAGTACTTC. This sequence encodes CASSTRLGSNEQYF.